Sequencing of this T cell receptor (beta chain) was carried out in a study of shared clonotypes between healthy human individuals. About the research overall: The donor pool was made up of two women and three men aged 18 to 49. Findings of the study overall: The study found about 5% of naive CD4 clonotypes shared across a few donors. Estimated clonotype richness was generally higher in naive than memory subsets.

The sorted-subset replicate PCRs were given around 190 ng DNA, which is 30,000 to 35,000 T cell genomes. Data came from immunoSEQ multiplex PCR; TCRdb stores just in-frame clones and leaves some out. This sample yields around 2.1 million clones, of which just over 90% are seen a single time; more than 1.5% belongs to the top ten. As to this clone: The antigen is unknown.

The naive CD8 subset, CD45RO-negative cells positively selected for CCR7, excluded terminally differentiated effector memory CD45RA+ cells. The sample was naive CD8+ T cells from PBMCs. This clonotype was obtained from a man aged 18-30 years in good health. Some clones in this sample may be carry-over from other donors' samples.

The CDR3 protein is CAISDRQGDTGELFF. The DNA of the CDR3 is TGTGCCATCAGTGATAGGCAGGGGGACACCGGGGAGCTGTTTTTT. The rearrangement uses TRBV10-3 and TRBJ2-2; the match to TRBD1 covers 7 bases. The CDR3 runs to 15 residues. Germline trimming cut 3 bases from V and 3 bases from J; bases unmatched to any gene: 4. Germline V gene data show CDR1 as ENHRY and CDR2 as SYGVKD.